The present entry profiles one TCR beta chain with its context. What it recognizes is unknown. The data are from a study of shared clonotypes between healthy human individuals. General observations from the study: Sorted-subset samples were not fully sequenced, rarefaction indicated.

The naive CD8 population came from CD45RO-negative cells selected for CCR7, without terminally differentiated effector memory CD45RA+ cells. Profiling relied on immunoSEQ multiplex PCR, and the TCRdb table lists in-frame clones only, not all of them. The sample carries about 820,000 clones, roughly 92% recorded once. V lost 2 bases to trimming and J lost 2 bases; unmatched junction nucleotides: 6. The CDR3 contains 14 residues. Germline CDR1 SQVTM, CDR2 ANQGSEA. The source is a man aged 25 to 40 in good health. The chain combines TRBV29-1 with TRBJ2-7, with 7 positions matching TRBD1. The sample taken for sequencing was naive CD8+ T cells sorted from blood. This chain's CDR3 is CSVELPGQTYEQYF. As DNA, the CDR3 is TGCAGCGTTGAACTTCCGGGACAGACCTACGAGCAGTACTTC.